This record covers a single T cell receptor (beta chain). Other DNA sequences from this sample encode an identical CDR3 as well. The CDR3 runs to 14 residues. CDR1 is SGHRS and CDR2 is YFSETQ in the germline V gene. V shed 4 bases, J shed 2 bases, and the junction held 5 bases outside the gene matches. The data stem from a study of blood T cell repertoires in COVID-19. Looking at the study overall: Specimens from acute and convalescent COVID-19 originated in the United States, Italy and Spain. The analysed material was cDNA or gDNA that came from T cells, B-cell-depleted T cells, or PBMCs.

Profiling relied on immunoSEQ multiplex PCR, and the TCRdb table lists in-frame clones only, not all of them. Found here are around 250,000 clones, roughly 83% of them singletons; the top ten hold roughly 4.6%. This chain connects TRBV5-1 to TRBJ1-1; 7 nucleotides align to TRBD1. The sequence was collected from a man between 60 and 75 years old who had recovered from COVID-19. The material sequenced was peripheral blood. CDR3 DNA sequence: TGCGCCAGCAGCCCGGGACAGACTAACACTGAAGCTTTCTTT. Amino acid sequence: CASSPGQTNTEAFF.